This is a list of T cell receptor beta chains from one sample in a study of T cell responses to AZD1222 COVID-19 vaccine. The protocol was immunoSEQ multiplex PCR, while the TCRdb copy is restricted to in-frame clones and leaves out a portion. Altogether 110,000 to 150,000 clones are present, roughly 92% being singletons, with the ten largest covering over 1.5%. The starting material was peripheral blood, obtained on day 0 of AZD1222 vaccination. The source is an adult in good health. CDR3s include the opening cysteine and the closing phenylalanine or tryptophan. The D gene is left open where the match is weak. Size is stated for part of the rows, as once, few or many counts, or as a class when the clone is expanded.

j_call: TRBJ1-4; d_call: NA; clone_size: few; v_call: TRBV15; cdr3_nt: TGTGCCACCAGCAGAGGGGGCAGGGAGAACGAAAAACTGTTTTTT; cdr3_aa: CATSRGGRENEKLFF
j_call: TRBJ2-5; d_call: NA; clone_size: once; v_call: TRBV5-1; cdr3_nt: TGCGCCAGCAGCTTGGACGGGGAGACCCAGTACTTC; cdr3_aa: CASSLDGETQYF
j_call: TRBJ1-5; d_call: NA; clone_size: NA; v_call: TRBV9; cdr3_nt: TGTGCCAGCAGCGTAGGGGATGCCCAGCCCCAGCATTTT; cdr3_aa: CASSVGDAQPQHF
j_call: TRBJ1-4; d_call: TRBD1; clone_size: NA; v_call: TRBV5-1; cdr3_nt: TGCGCCAGCAGCTTGGGGCTAACAGAGGGGGCCGAAAAACTGTTTTTT; cdr3_aa: CASSLGLTEGAEKLFF
j_call: TRBJ1-1; d_call: NA; clone_size: NA; v_call: TRBV6-5; cdr3_nt: TGTGCCAGCAGTTACTACGGGATGAACACTGAAGCTTTCTTT; cdr3_aa: CASSYYGMNTEAFF
j_call: TRBJ2-7; d_call: TRBD2; clone_size: NA; v_call: TRBV6-2/TRBV6-3; cdr3_nt: TGTGCCAGCGGCCAGAGAGGACTAGAATACGAGCAGTACTTC; cdr3_aa: CASGQRGLEYEQYF
j_call: TRBJ2-7; d_call: NA; clone_size: NA; v_call: TRBV5-1; cdr3_nt: TGCGCCAGCAGCTTGCTGGGTCAGTCCTACGAGCAGTACTTC; cdr3_aa: CASSLLGQSYEQYF
j_call: TRBJ2-7; d_call: NA; clone_size: NA; v_call: TRBV27; cdr3_nt: TGTGCCAGCAGTTTAAGTGTGGATTACGAGCAGTACTTC; cdr3_aa: CASSLSVDYEQYF
j_call: TRBJ1-2; d_call: NA; clone_size: NA; v_call: TRBV5-1; cdr3_nt: TGCGCCAGCAGCTTGGACAGGCAGGCCCTTAACTATGGCTACACCTTC; cdr3_aa: CASSLDRQALNYGYTF
j_call: TRBJ2-7; d_call: TRBD1; clone_size: once; v_call: TRBV6-5; cdr3_nt: TGTGCCAGCAATGCCGCGGACAGGGCTTACTACGAGCAGTACTTC; cdr3_aa: CASNAADRAYYEQYF
j_call: TRBJ2-7; d_call: NA; clone_size: once; v_call: TRBV5-6; cdr3_nt: TGTGCCAGCAAGACAGTTTTCTCCTACGAGCAGTACTTC; cdr3_aa: CASKTVFSYEQYF
j_call: TRBJ2-7; d_call: TRBD1; clone_size: NA; v_call: TRBV28; cdr3_nt: TGTGCCAGCAGTTGGGACAGGGTAAGCGAGCAGTACTTC; cdr3_aa: CASSWDRVSEQYF
j_call: TRBJ1-6; d_call: NA; clone_size: NA; v_call: TRBV19; cdr3_nt: TGTGCCAGTACCATGACTGCGGCAGCGTCAAATTCACCCCTCCACTTT; cdr3_aa: CASTMTAAASNSPLHF
j_call: TRBJ1-2; d_call: NA; clone_size: NA; v_call: TRBV28; cdr3_nt: TGTGCCAGCAGTTTGGGTGGGGGCTCCTATGGCTACACCTTC; cdr3_aa: CASSLGGGSYGYTF
j_call: TRBJ2-7; d_call: NA; clone_size: NA; v_call: TRBV5-8; cdr3_nt: TGTGCCAGCAGCCCTTATTACGAGCAGTACTTC; cdr3_aa: CASSPYYEQYF
j_call: TRBJ1-2; d_call: TRBD1; clone_size: NA; v_call: TRBV3-1/TRBV3-2; cdr3_nt: TGTGCCAGCAGCCATTCTTACAGGGGAAGCTATGGCTACACCTTC; cdr3_aa: CASSHSYRGSYGYTF
j_call: TRBJ1-2; d_call: TRBD1; clone_size: NA; v_call: TRBV2; cdr3_nt: TGTGCCAGCAGTGGACTGGGACAGGGGTCGGATGGCTACACCTTC; cdr3_aa: CASSGLGQGSDGYTF
j_call: TRBJ2-1; d_call: TRBD2; clone_size: NA; v_call: TRBV7-3; cdr3_nt: TGTGCCAGCAGCCCCCGACTAGCGGGGTACAATGAGCAGTTCTTC; cdr3_aa: CASSPRLAGYNEQFF
j_call: TRBJ2-7; d_call: TRBD1; clone_size: NA; v_call: TRBV6-5; cdr3_nt: TGTGCCAGCACTCCTGACAGGACAGGGGGCTACGAGCAGTACTTC; cdr3_aa: CASTPDRTGGYEQYF
j_call: TRBJ2-3; d_call: TRBD1; clone_size: NA; v_call: TRBV29-1; cdr3_nt: TGCAGCGGGGGGGACAGGGGCGGCACAGATACGCAGTATTTT; cdr3_aa: CSGGDRGGTDTQYF
j_call: TRBJ2-7; d_call: NA; clone_size: once; v_call: TRBV12-3/TRBV12-4; cdr3_nt: TGTGCCAGCAGTTTATCGGGCCCCTACGAGCAGTACTTC; cdr3_aa: CASSLSGPYEQYF
j_call: TRBJ2-7; d_call: NA; clone_size: NA; v_call: TRBV11-1; cdr3_nt: TGTGCCAGCAGGGAAGGGGTCGAGATTGCCGAGCAGTACTTC; cdr3_aa: CASREGVEIAEQYF
j_call: TRBJ2-1; d_call: NA; clone_size: NA; v_call: TRBV7-2; cdr3_nt: TGTGCCAGCAGACGACTAGTAGTTTTCTACAATGAGCAGTTCTTC; cdr3_aa: CASRRLVVFYNEQFF
j_call: TRBJ1-4; d_call: TRBD1; clone_size: NA; v_call: TRBV28; cdr3_nt: TGTGCCAGCAGAGAGCCCGGACAGGGTTTCGGAAAACTGTTTTTT; cdr3_aa: CASREPGQGFGKLFF
j_call: TRBJ1-4; d_call: TRBD1; clone_size: NA; v_call: TRBV30; cdr3_nt: TGTGCCTGGAGTTCTCACACAGGGGGCGGTAATGAAAAACTGTTTTTT; cdr3_aa: CAWSSHTGGGNEKLFF
j_call: TRBJ2-7; d_call: NA; clone_size: NA; v_call: TRBV6-1; cdr3_nt: TGTGCCAGCAGTGAAGTCGTTATCGTATCCTACGAGCAGTACTTC; cdr3_aa: CASSEVVIVSYEQYF
j_call: TRBJ2-1; d_call: NA; clone_size: NA; v_call: TRBV9; cdr3_nt: TGTGCCAGCAGCGCCTCAAGCTACTACAATGAGCAGTTCTTC; cdr3_aa: CASSASSYYNEQFF
j_call: TRBJ2-1; d_call: TRBD2; clone_size: NA; v_call: TRBV7-9; cdr3_nt: TGTGCCAGCAGCCCCCAGCGGGAGGGTCCGCAGTTCTTC; cdr3_aa: CASSPQREGPQFF
j_call: TRBJ2-7; d_call: NA; clone_size: NA; v_call: TRBV6-5; cdr3_nt: TGTGCCAGCAGTTACTCCGGCTACTCCTACGAGCAGTACTTC; cdr3_aa: CASSYSGYSYEQYF
j_call: TRBJ2-1; d_call: TRBD1; clone_size: NA; v_call: TRBV6-2/TRBV6-3; cdr3_nt: TGTGCCAGCAGTTCTCGGGACAGGCGTGAGCAGTTCTTC; cdr3_aa: CASSSRDRREQFF
j_call: TRBJ1-2; d_call: NA; clone_size: NA; v_call: TRBV12-3/TRBV12-4; cdr3_nt: TGTGCCAGCAGTCCCGTGATCTGGAATGGCTACACCTTC; cdr3_aa: CASSPVIWNGYTF
j_call: TRBJ1-1; d_call: NA; clone_size: NA; v_call: TRBV5-1; cdr3_nt: TGCGCCAGCAGTCCAAGATCGGCCGTGAACACTGAAGCTTTCTTT; cdr3_aa: CASSPRSAVNTEAFF
j_call: TRBJ2-2; d_call: NA; clone_size: NA; v_call: TRBV5-5; cdr3_nt: TGTGCCAGCAGCTTGAGGCTTGAAGGGCCGGTCACCGGGGAGCTGTTTTTT; cdr3_aa: CASSLRLEGPVTGELFF
j_call: TRBJ2-7; d_call: TRBD2; clone_size: NA; v_call: TRBV6-1; cdr3_nt: TGTGCCAGCAGTGAACTGAGACTAGCGGTCTACGAGCAGTACTTC; cdr3_aa: CASSELRLAVYEQYF
j_call: TRBJ2-6; d_call: NA; clone_size: NA; v_call: TRBV7-9; cdr3_nt: TGTGCCATAGGTGACGGGAGACGGGCCAACGTCCTGACTTTC; cdr3_aa: CAIGDGRRANVLTF
j_call: TRBJ2-3; d_call: NA; clone_size: once; v_call: TRBV27; cdr3_nt: TGTGCCAGCAGTTTAGGGGCCGGTTCGTTACCAGATACGCAGTATTTT; cdr3_aa: CASSLGAGSLPDTQYF
j_call: TRBJ1-1; d_call: TRBD1; clone_size: NA; v_call: TRBV19; cdr3_nt: TGTGCCAGTAGTACTTGGACAGGGGGCACTGAAGCTTTCTTT; cdr3_aa: CASSTWTGGTEAFF
j_call: TRBJ1-2; d_call: NA; clone_size: NA; v_call: TRBV2; cdr3_nt: TGTGCCAGCCGAAACAACAGGGAGTATGGCTACACCTTC; cdr3_aa: CASRNNREYGYTF
j_call: TRBJ1-1; d_call: NA; clone_size: NA; v_call: TRBV6-5; cdr3_nt: TGTGCCAGCACCCCAAGACCGAACACTGAAGCTTTCTTT; cdr3_aa: CASTPRPNTEAFF
j_call: TRBJ2-7; d_call: TRBD2; clone_size: once; v_call: TRBV7-9; cdr3_nt: TGTGCCAGCAGCTTTAGCGGGATGACGTACGAGCAGTACTTC; cdr3_aa: CASSFSGMTYEQYF
j_call: TRBJ2-3; d_call: NA; clone_size: NA; v_call: TRBV20-1; cdr3_nt: TGCAGTGCTAGTGAAGCGGGCCGCACAGATACGCAGTATTTT; cdr3_aa: CSASEAGRTDTQYF
j_call: TRBJ2-1; d_call: NA; clone_size: NA; v_call: TRBV12-3/TRBV12-4; cdr3_nt: TGTGCCCGGTCGGGAGCATCTCTCAATGAGCAGTTCTTC; cdr3_aa: CARSGASLNEQFF
j_call: TRBJ1-3; d_call: NA; clone_size: NA; v_call: TRBV19; cdr3_nt: TGTGCCAGTAGTCTCCCCGGGACAACTGGAAACACCATATATTTT; cdr3_aa: CASSLPGTTGNTIYF
j_call: TRBJ1-3; d_call: NA; clone_size: NA; v_call: TRBV21-1; cdr3_nt: TGTGCCAGCAGCAAAGTCTGGGGGTCAGGGCACATATATTTT; cdr3_aa: CASSKVWGSGHIYF
j_call: TRBJ2-2; d_call: NA; clone_size: NA; v_call: TRBV10-3; cdr3_nt: TGTGCCATCAGTGGTGGCAGGCCTACGAACACCGGGGAGCTGTTTTTT; cdr3_aa: CAISGGRPTNTGELFF
j_call: TRBJ2-7; d_call: NA; clone_size: NA; v_call: TRBV11-1; cdr3_nt: TGTGCCAGCAGCTTAGGTCCGGGACAAACTTTCTACGAGCAGTACTTC; cdr3_aa: CASSLGPGQTFYEQYF
j_call: TRBJ1-4; d_call: NA; clone_size: NA; v_call: TRBV27; cdr3_nt: TGTGCCAGCAAGCGGGGTAGATTAGGTGAAAAACTGTTTTTT; cdr3_aa: CASKRGRLGEKLFF
j_call: TRBJ2-3; d_call: NA; clone_size: NA; v_call: TRBV5-1; cdr3_nt: TGCGCCAGCAGTTTGTCGGGGAGGGGGAGCACAGATACGCAGTATTTT; cdr3_aa: CASSLSGRGSTDTQYF
j_call: TRBJ2-7; d_call: TRBD1; clone_size: NA; v_call: TRBV29-1; cdr3_nt: TGCAGCGTTGGTAAGGGGGCCGAGCAGTACTTC; cdr3_aa: CSVGKGAEQYF
j_call: TRBJ2-7; d_call: TRBD1; clone_size: NA; v_call: TRBV19; cdr3_nt: TGTGCCAGTAGTACCCCTGGACAGGGATGGGGCCAGTACTTC; cdr3_aa: CASSTPGQGWGQYF
j_call: TRBJ1-1; d_call: NA; clone_size: once; v_call: TRBV19; cdr3_nt: TGTGCCAGTAGTATCCTCCCAGGGTTGAACACTGAAGCTTTCTTT; cdr3_aa: CASSILPGLNTEAFF
j_call: TRBJ1-1; d_call: TRBD1; clone_size: NA; v_call: TRBV2; cdr3_nt: TGTGCCAGCAATGGACTGACAGGGAAAAACACTGAAGCTTTCTTT; cdr3_aa: CASNGLTGKNTEAFF